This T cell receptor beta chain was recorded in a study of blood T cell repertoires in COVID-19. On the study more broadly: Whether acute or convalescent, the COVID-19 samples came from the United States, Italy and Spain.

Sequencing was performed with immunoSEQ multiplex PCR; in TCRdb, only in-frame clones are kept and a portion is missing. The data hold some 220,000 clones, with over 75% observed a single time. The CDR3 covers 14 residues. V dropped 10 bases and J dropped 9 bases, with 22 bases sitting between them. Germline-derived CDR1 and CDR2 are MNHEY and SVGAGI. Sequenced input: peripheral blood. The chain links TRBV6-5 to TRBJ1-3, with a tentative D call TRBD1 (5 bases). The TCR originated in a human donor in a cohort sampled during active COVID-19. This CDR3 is CATQIKVGRGTIYF. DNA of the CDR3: TGTGCCACCCAAATAAAAGTCGGGAGGGGCACCATATATTTT.